This T cell receptor beta chain was identified during a study of CD8+CD57+ T cells in acquired aplastic anemia. Broader study findings: Shared by patients and controls, fewer than 30 CD8+ CDR3s were abundant in patients.

The trim removed 6 bases at V and 9 bases at J, leaving 8 bases unmatched. Germline assignment: CDR1 SGHTA and CDR2 FQGTGA. The CDR3 sequence is 14 residues long. Researchers used genomic DNA as the template to profile TCR beta VDJ and CDR3. TCRdb fed the reads into MiXCR, producing one record per CDR3 protein. The sample shows over 150,000 distinct CDR3 sequences, just under 45% of them seen only once. This clonotype occurred many times. The antigen is not known. This receptor was identified in a human donor in good health. Source material: sorted CD4+, CD8+, or CD8+CD57+ T cells (not recorded which) from PBMCs. The chain joins TRBV7-3 to TRBJ2-1, with 10 bases lining up with TRBD1. CDR3 nucleotide sequence: TGTGCCAGCAGTGGACAGGGGGATCTTGGTGAGCAGTTCTTC. It yields the protein CASSGQGDLGEQFF. The variable domain in full, with the rest retrieved from reference TRBV7-3 and TRBJ2-1, is GAGVSQTPSNKVTEKGKYVELRCDPISGHTALYWYRQSLGQGPEFLIYFQGTGAADDSGLPNDRFFAVRPEGSVSTLKIQRTERGDSAVYLCASSGQGDLGEQFFGPGTRLTVL.